The 26 T cell receptor beta chains below come from one sample, sequenced in a study of blood T cell repertoires in COVID-19. Assay: immunoSEQ multiplex PCR; the TCRdb copy retains only in-frame clones and omits some. Of tens of thousands of clones in the sample, over 65% were seen once. The material sequenced was peripheral blood. Receptor source: a woman in her fifties or sixties with acute or convalescent COVID-19.

The rearrangement uses TRBV3-1 (or the pseudogene TRBV3-2) and TRBJ1-1; no clear D gene. Deletions cut 0 bases from V and 0 bases from J, with 8 bases between. In germline, CDR1 is LGHDT, CDR2 YNNKEL (reference sequence). The CDR3 contains 15 residues. As DNA, the CDR3 is TGTGCCAGCAGCCAAGAAGGCAGGCTGAACACTGAAGCTTTCTTT. It is translated as CASSQEGRLNTEAFF.

The genes are TRBV6-1 and TRBJ1-5, with D unclear. V lost 1 base and J 4 bases, leaving 5 bases between the germline ends. Germline CDR1 and CDR2: MNHNS and SASEGT. The CDR3 contains 13 residues. The CDR3 region is CASSEVRNQPQHF. For the CDR3, the DNA is TGTGCCAGCAGTGAAGTGAGGAATCAGCCCCAGCATTTT.

This sequence joins TRBV27 and TRBJ2-7, with TRBD1 matching 10 bases. The junction had 3 bases not matched to a gene; V was cut back by 0 bases and J by 4 bases. This CDR3 has 15 amino acids. Germline lookup yields CDR1 MNHEY and CDR2 SMNVEV (reference sequence). The CDR3 loop is CASSLSPGQGYEQYF. CDR3 in DNA: TGTGCCAGCAGTTTATCGCCGGGACAGGGGTACGAGCAGTACTTC.

This clone has a handful of counts. The rearrangement joins TRBV10-3 to TRBJ1-5; D call uncertain. V was trimmed by 6 bases and J by 7 bases, leaving 13 bases between them. In germline, CDR1 is ENHRY, CDR2 SYGVKD. The CDR3 runs 13 residues. The CDR3 DNA follows: TGTGCCATCAGAGAGGGAGGGCGGCAGCCCCAGCATTTT. The encoded protein is CAIREGGRQPQHF.

The chain employs TRBV7-9 and TRBJ1-1, with 9 bases that match TRBD1. The V and J ends lost 1 base and 0 bases, in that order; junction bases with no gene match: 12. CDR3 length equals 19 residues. Per germline, CDR1 SEHNR and CDR2 FQNEAQ (reference sequence). CDR3 region: CASSLDWYRGQSVNTEAFF. The CDR3, as DNA: TGTGCCAGCAGCTTAGACTGGTACAGGGGGCAGAGTGTGAACACTGAAGCTTTCTTT.

The chain combines TRBV6-1 with TRBJ2-2; TRBD2 matches at 15 bases. Germline assignment: CDR1 MNHNS and CDR2 SASEGT. The CDR3 length is 18 residues. J lost 4 bases, V lost 2 bases, and 5 bases had no gene match. The CDR3 DNA follows: TGTGCCAGCAGTGAAAGGACTAGCGGGGGGGCCTTCACCGGGGAGCTGTTTTTT. Translation gives CASSERTSGGAFTGELFF.

The chain combines TRBV20-1 with TRBJ2-7; 8 positions agree with TRBD1. V lost 3 bases and J lost 6; bases outside the gene matches: 7. Germline values: CDR1 DFQATT, CDR2 SNEGSKA (reference sequence). The CDR3 has 13 residues. CDR3 amino acids: CSASSDRGVEQYF. Written as DNA, the CDR3 is TGCAGTGCTAGTTCTGACAGGGGAGTCGAGCAGTACTTC.

CDR3: CASRKTGGYTEAFF. In DNA, the CDR3 is TGTGCCAGCAGAAAGACAGGGGGCTACACTGAAGCTTTCTTT. The chain links TRBV6-5 to TRBJ1-1; 10 bases map to TRBD1. The germline gives CDR1 MNHEY, CDR2 SVGAGI. Trimming removed 6 bases from V and 3 bases from J; junction bases left unmatched: 4. This CDR3 region has 14 residues.

The V and J genes are TRBV21-1 and TRBJ1-2; the table's D gene call, TRBD1, was not cross checked with the DNA. TRBV21-1 is shown as a pseudogene. The length of the CDR3 is 16 residues. The CDR3 DNA follows: TGTGCCAGCAGCCCCCGAACCCGACAGGGTGCGGATGGCTACACCTTC. It encodes CASSPRTRQGADGYTF.

This sequence joins TRBV19 and TRBJ2-3, with D perhaps TRBD2 (5 bases). V gave up 7 bases and J gave up 0 bases, with 8 bases separating them. This CDR3 has 13 amino acids. CDR1 is LNHDA, CDR2 SQIVND, per germline (reference sequence). This CDR3 is CASTERSTDTQYF. The CDR3 region has the DNA TGTGCCAGTACCGAGCGGAGCACAGATACGCAGTATTTT.

The chain uses TRBV4-1 and TRBJ1-4; D is perhaps TRBD1 (5 bases). The V gene lost 1 base and the J gene lost 5 bases, with 11 bases spanning the gap. Germline CDR1 MGHRA, CDR2 YSYEKL. The CDR3 is made up of 15 amino acids. The CDR3 is CASSQGTSRNEKLFF. The CDR3 nucleotides read TGCGCCAGCAGCCAAGGGACAAGTAGGAATGAAAAACTGTTTTTT.

This clone was seen only a few times. The rearrangement uses TRBV6-5 and TRBJ1-1; D is unclear. The V end lost 6 bases, the J end lost 8 bases, and 16 bases lay between the germline ends. From germline, CDR1 is MNHEY and CDR2 SVGAGI. The CDR3 contains 13 residues. The CDR3 nucleotides are TGTGCCAGCAGAGCCGACGGGGTCCGGGAAGCTTTCTTT. It codes for CASRADGVREAFF.

This chain connects TRBV6-5 to TRBJ1-6; no reliable D call. The CDR3 has 13 residues. The germline V gene encodes CDR1 MNHEY and CDR2 SVGAGI. V lost 8 bases and J lost 10, with 15 bases in between. CDR3 region: CASQRTGGSPLHF. CDR3 sequence (DNA): TGTGCCAGCCAGCGAACCGGAGGGTCACCCCTCCACTTT.

This clone was seen a handful of times. The V call is TRBV6-5, the J call TRBJ2-1, with D possibly matching TRBD2 (7 bases). With 6 bases removed from V and 10 bases from J, the gap between germline ends came to 10 bases. Germline-derived CDR1 and CDR2 are MNHEY and SVGAGI. The CDR3 is made up of 11 amino acids. DNA for the CDR3: TGTGCCAGCAGCCGGGGGGCCGAGCAGTTCTTC. It is translated as CASSRGAEQFF.

The chain combines TRBV28 with TRBJ1-2; D might be TRBD1 (6 bases). This CDR3 has 13 residues. Germline V CDR1 and CDR2: MDHEN, SYDVKM. Trimming took 7 bases from V and 4 from J, leaving 13 bases between them. CDR3 in DNA: TGTGCCAGCAAGGACAGTAGTATCTATGGCTACACCTTC. Protein: CASKDSSIYGYTF.

The table lists this clone with a count of one. This chain links TRBV2 with TRBJ2-5, with 9 bases aligning to TRBD2. CDR1 is SNHLY, CDR2 FYNNEI, per germline. With 6 bases clipped from V and 5 bases from J, the junction kept 13 bases outside the gene matches. There are 16 residues in the CDR3. CDR3 nucleotide sequence: TGTGCCAGCAGGGAGCTTAGAGCGGGGGGTCGGGAGACCCAGTACTTC. This codes for CASRELRAGGRETQYF.

This clone has a single count. The chain links TRBV24-1 to TRBJ1-1, with D possibly TRBD1 on 6 matching bases. The CDR3 sequence is 16 residues long. Germline loops: CDR1 KGHDR, CDR2 SFDVKD. Trimming pared 5 bases from V and 4 bases from J, leaving 19 bases between. The CDR3 protein is CATSAGGRGVGTEAFF. CDR3 coding DNA: TGTGCCACCAGTGCCGGGGGGCGCGGGGTGGGCACTGAAGCTTTCTTT.

The chain links TRBV27 to TRBJ1-2, with 10 bases identical to TRBD1. V trimming: 6 bases; J trimming: 8 bases; junction bases outside the gene matches: 15. This CDR3 region has 16 residues. Germline V gives CDR1 MNHEY, CDR2 SMNVEV (reference sequence). CDR3 amino acids: CASSPKSRQGARGYTF. CDR3 bases: TGTGCCAGCAGCCCTAAGAGCAGACAGGGGGCGCGGGGCTACACCTTC.

The CDR3 nucleotides are TGTGCCAGCACCTTAGGGGATTACGAGCAGTACTTC. Translating gives CASTLGDYEQYF. The genes are TRBV28 and TRBJ2-7; tentatively, D is TRBD1 (5 bases). This CDR3 comprises 12 residues. Between the trimmed V and J ends, which lost 7 bases and 4 bases, there was a span of 11 bases. Germline V gene sequence: CDR1 MDHEN, CDR2 SYDVKM.

The gene calls are TRBV9 and TRBJ1-1; D remains unclear. Germline V gives CDR1 SGDLS, CDR2 YYNGEE. Trimming took off 7 bases at V and 2 bases at J, with 12 bases between the two ends. The CDR3 is 13 residues long. CDR3 sequence (DNA): TGTGCCAGCTGCGCCCTACCAAACACTGAAGCTTTCTTT. It translates to CASCALPNTEAFF.

The CDR3 spells CASSLGTGSGSPLHF. CDR3 coding DNA: TGTGCCAGCAGCTTAGGGACAGGTTCGGGTTCACCCCTCCACTTT. The V call is TRBV11-2, the J call TRBJ1-6, with 7 bases aligning to TRBD1. This CDR3 is 15 amino acids long. Germline CDR1 SGHAT, CDR2 FQNNGV. J was trimmed by 9 bases and V by 1 base; bases with no gene match: 6.

This chain connects TRBV6-5 to TRBJ2-5; a possible D gene is TRBD2 (5 bases). The CDR3 has 13 residues. The germline V gene encodes CDR1 MNHEY and CDR2 SVGAGI. V shed 5 bases and J shed 2 bases, with 9 bases lying between them. Here the CDR3 reads CASSRAVQETQYF. CDR3 bases: TGTGCCAGCAGTCGAGCGGTACAAGAGACCCAGTACTTC.

This clone was picked up a small number of times. The rearrangement links TRBV24-1 to TRBJ2-2; TRBD1 aligns across 10 bases. This CDR3 has 16 amino acids. The germline V gene has CDR1 KGHDR and CDR2 SFDVKD. V lost 3 bases to trimming and J lost 1 base; unmatched junction nucleotides: 1. The CDR3: CATSDRDRGNTGELFF. CDR3 sequence (DNA): TGTGCCACCAGTGATCGGGACAGGGGGAACACCGGGGAGCTGTTTTTT.

This rearrangement joins TRBV28 to TRBJ1-3; TRBD1 is a possible D gene (6 bases). Trimming cost V 0 bases and J 2 bases, with 11 bases left between them. The CDR3 extends over 16 amino acids. CDR1 is MDHEN, CDR2 SYDVKM, per germline. CDR3 sequence (DNA): TGTGCCAGCAGTTTATGGACGACAGGAGCTGGAAACACCATATATTTT. This encodes CASSLWTTGAGNTIYF.

The chain carries TRBV29-1 and TRBJ1-5; TRBD1 agrees at 8 bases. There are 12 residues in the CDR3. V shed 6 bases, J shed 6 bases, and the junction held 4 bases outside the gene matches. CDR1 and CDR2 from the germline V gene are SQVTM and ANQGSEA. The CDR3 sequence: CSVRTGSQPQHF. For the CDR3, the DNA is TGCAGCGTCAGGACAGGGAGTCAGCCCCAGCATTTT.

CDR3 in amino acids: CASSQDPRRGLFF. DNA of the CDR3: TGTGCCAGCAGCCAAGATCCCCGGAGGGGACTGTTTTTT. The chain is built from TRBV3-1 (or the pseudogene TRBV3-2) and TRBJ1-4; perhaps TRBD1 as D (5 bases). The germline gives CDR1 LGHDT, CDR2 YNNKEL (reference sequence). V lost 0 bases and J lost 13, with 12 bases in between. There are 13 residues in the CDR3.